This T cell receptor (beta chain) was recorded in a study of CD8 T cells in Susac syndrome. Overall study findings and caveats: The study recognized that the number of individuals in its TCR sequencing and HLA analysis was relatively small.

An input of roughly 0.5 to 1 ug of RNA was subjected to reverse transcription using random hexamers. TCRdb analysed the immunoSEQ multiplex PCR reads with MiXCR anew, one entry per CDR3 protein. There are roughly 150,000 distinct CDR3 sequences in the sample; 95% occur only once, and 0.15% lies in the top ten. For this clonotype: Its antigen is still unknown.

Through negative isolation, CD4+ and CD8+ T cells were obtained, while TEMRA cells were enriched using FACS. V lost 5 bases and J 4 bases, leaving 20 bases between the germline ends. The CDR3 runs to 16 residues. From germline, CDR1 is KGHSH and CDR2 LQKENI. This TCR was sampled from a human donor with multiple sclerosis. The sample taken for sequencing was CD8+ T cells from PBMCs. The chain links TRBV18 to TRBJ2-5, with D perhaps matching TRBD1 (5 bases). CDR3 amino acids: CASSNPGHSTRETQYF. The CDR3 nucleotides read TGTGCCAGCTCAAATCCAGGGCATTCGACCAGAGAGACCCAGTACTTC.